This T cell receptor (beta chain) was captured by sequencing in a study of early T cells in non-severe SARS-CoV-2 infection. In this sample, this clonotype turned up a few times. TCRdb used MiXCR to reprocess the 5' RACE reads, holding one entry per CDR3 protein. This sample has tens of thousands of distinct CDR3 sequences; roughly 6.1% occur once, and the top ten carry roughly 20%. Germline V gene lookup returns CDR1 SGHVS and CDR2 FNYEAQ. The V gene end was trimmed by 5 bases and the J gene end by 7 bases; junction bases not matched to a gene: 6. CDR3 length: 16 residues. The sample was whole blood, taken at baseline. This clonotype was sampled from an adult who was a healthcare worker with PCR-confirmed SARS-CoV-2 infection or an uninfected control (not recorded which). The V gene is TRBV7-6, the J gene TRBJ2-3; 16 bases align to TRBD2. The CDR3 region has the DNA TGTGCCAGCAGCGGGACTAGCGGGGGGGCCTCGAATACGCAGTATTTT. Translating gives CASSGTSGGASNTQYF.